A single sample gave rise to the 28 T cell receptor beta chains below, sequenced in a study of blood T cell repertoires in COVID-19. Measured with immunoSEQ multiplex PCR; TCRdb has only the in-frame clones, and not every one. The sample includes fewer than 100,000 clones, about four fifths of them seen just once. Specimen: peripheral blood. These receptors were collected from a man aged 45 to 65 with acute or convalescent COVID-19.

CDR3 nucleotide sequence: TGCGCCAGCAGCGCGGACAGCCCTAATTCACCCCTCCACTTT. Amino acids: CASSADSPNSPLHF. The rearrangement joins TRBV4-3 to TRBJ1-6; TRBD1 is a possible D gene (6 bases). The V gene's germline CDR1 is LGHNA and CDR2 YSLEER. The CDR3 has 14 amino acids. V was shortened by 5 bases and J by 6 bases, with 11 bases between the two germline ends.

This clone was found once. V and J are TRBV21-1 and TRBJ1-5; the table's TRBD1 call for D was not verified on the DNA. TRBV21-1 is marked as a pseudogene. There are 18 residues in the CDR3. Here the CDR3 reads CASSKDGTGGLRFQPQHF. The CDR3 DNA follows: TGTGCCAGCAGCAAAGATGGGACAGGGGGCCTTCGTTTTCAGCCCCAGCATTTT.

The J gene is TRBJ2-5, the V gene TRBV29-1, with 11 nucleotides matching TRBD2. This CDR3 contains 12 residues. Germline V CDR1 and CDR2: SQVTM, ANQGSEA. V trimming: 6 bases; J trimming: 4 bases; junction bases outside the gene matches: 1. The CDR3 region has the DNA TGCAGCGTAGGACTAGCGGGAGAGACCCAGTACTTC. This sequence encodes CSVGLAGETQYF.

Note on this clone: A read error may produce the germline difference seen at one junction end. The chain joins TRBV5-6 to TRBJ1-2; TRBD1 matches at 9 bases. CDR1 SGHDT and CDR2 YYEEEE come from the germline V gene. CDR3 size: 11 residues. The CDR3 region is CASSAAGTGIF. CDR3 coding DNA: TGTGCCAGCAGCGCCGCCGGGACAGGGATCTTC.

The chain links TRBV5-8 to TRBJ2-3; D possibly corresponds to TRBD2 (5 bases). The CDR3 runs to 15 residues. Looked up from germline, CDR1 is SGHTS and CDR2 is YDEGEE. With 1 base removed from V and 8 bases from J, the gap between germline ends came to 17 bases. CDR3 sequence: CASSLHMGSGGTQYF. The DNA of the CDR3 is TGTGCCAGCAGCTTGCATATGGGGAGTGGCGGTACGCAGTATTTT.

V gene TRBV5-1 combines with J gene TRBJ1-1; perhaps TRBD1 as D (5 bases). CDR3 length: 12 amino acids. Per germline, CDR1 SGHRS and CDR2 YFSETQ. The V and J ends lost 1 base and 6 bases respectively, with 7 bases between them. The CDR3 sequence is CASSLRGAEAFF. CDR3 DNA: TGCGCCAGCAGCTTGCGGGGGGCTGAAGCTTTCTTT.

This chain uses TRBV7-3 with TRBJ2-7; 7 bases line up with TRBD1. Germline assignment: CDR1 SGHTA and CDR2 FQGTGA. This CDR3 contains 14 residues. V lost 3 bases, J lost 4 bases, and 6 bases stayed unmatched. The CDR3 bases are TGTGCCAGCAGCTTGGGGGACAGCCCGTACGAGCAGTACTTC. Amino acid sequence: CASSLGDSPYEQYF.

The rearrangement uses TRBV5-8 and TRBJ1-1; D gene ambiguous. Trimming shortened V by 2 bases and J by 4 bases, and 6 bases separated the two germline ends. In germline, CDR1 is SGHTS, CDR2 YDEGEE. The CDR3 extends over 12 amino acids. CDR3 protein: CASSFRGTEAFF. The CDR3 region has the DNA TGTGCCAGCAGCTTCCGGGGCACTGAAGCTTTCTTT.

V is TRBV20-1 and J is TRBJ1-2, with D perhaps TRBD1 (6 bases). Germline lookup yields CDR1 DFQATT and CDR2 SNEGSKA (reference sequence). V was trimmed by 3 bases and J by 6 bases, leaving 11 bases between them. The CDR3 is 12 amino acids. The CDR3 loop is CSASVGADGYTF. The CDR3 coding sequence is TGCAGTGCTAGTGTGGGGGCCGATGGCTACACCTTC.

The chain links TRBV18 to TRBJ2-1; 7 bases fit TRBD1. The CDR3 sequence is 13 residues long. Germline V gives CDR1 KGHSH, CDR2 LQKENI. Trimming removed 6 bases from V and 5 bases from J; junction bases left unmatched: 4. CDR3: CASSTGQDNEQFF. The CDR3 region has the DNA TGTGCCAGCTCCACTGGACAGGACAATGAGCAGTTCTTC.

The chain combines TRBV2 with TRBJ1-5, with 11 bases that match TRBD1. This CDR3 has 17 residues. Germline assignment: CDR1 SNHLY and CDR2 FYNNEI. The J segment lost 1 base and the V segment lost 7 bases, leaving 9 bases of the junction unmatched. Written as DNA, the CDR3 is TGTGCCAGCAAGGGACAGGGGGGAGAGGGAAGCAATCAGCCCCAGCATTTT. It translates to CASKGQGGEGSNQPQHF.

The J gene is TRBJ1-2, the V gene TRBV30; a weak D match, TRBD1 (6 bases). Germline CDR1 GTSNPN, CDR2 SVGIG (reference sequence). The CDR3 has 12 amino acids. The ends were cut back, 8 bases at V and 7 bases at J, with 17 bases in the middle. The CDR3 nucleotides read TGTGCCGCCACAGGGAAGCCGGGTGGCTACACCTTC. Encoded protein: CAATGKPGGYTF.

The chain carries TRBV6-5 and TRBJ1-5; 7 bases agree with TRBD1. CDR3 length: 13 residues. Per the germline V gene, CDR1 is MNHEY and CDR2 is SVGAGI. With V trimmed by 2 bases and J by 10 bases, 5 bases remained unmatched. The DNA of the CDR3 is TGTGCCAGCAGTTACGGAACAGGGGCCCCCCAGCATTTT. Translation: CASSYGTGAPQHF.

V is TRBV20-1 and J is TRBJ2-1; 9 nucleotides line up with TRBD2. CDR1 DFQATT and CDR2 SNEGSKA come from the germline V gene (reference sequence). V shed 3 bases and J 7 bases; nucleotides not matched to a gene: 13. The CDR3 runs 16 residues. CDR3 nucleotides: TGCAGTGCTAGTCCCAGTCTAGCGGGGTTAAGGAATGAGCAGTTCTTC. Translating gives CSASPSLAGLRNEQFF.

The chain has TRBV19 and TRBJ2-7; D is possibly TRBD2 (5 bases). The CDR3 is 16 amino acids. Germline V gene sequence: CDR1 LNHDA, CDR2 SQIVND (reference sequence). Trimming removed 0 bases at V and 4 bases at J, with 16 bases between. CDR3 sequence (DNA): TGTGCCAGTAGTATAGAGGCGGGCTACGGGCTTTACGAGCAGTACTTC. Translating it yields CASSIEAGYGLYEQYF.

The rearrangement uses TRBV15 and TRBJ2-7; 7 positions agree with TRBD2. Germline V lookup: CDR1 LNHNV, CDR2 YYDKDF (reference sequence). This CDR3 is built from 16 residues. V lost 5 bases to trimming and J lost 4 bases; unmatched junction nucleotides: 14. The CDR3 sequence is CATSGQVGRERYEQYF. The CDR3 DNA reads as TGTGCCACCAGCGGGCAAGTCGGGCGGGAGAGGTACGAGCAGTACTTC. Full variable domain (missing parts from reference TRBV15 and TRBJ2-7): DAMVIQNPRYQVTQFGKPVTLSCSQTLNHNVMYWYQQKSSQAPKLLFHYYDKDFNNEADTPDNFQSRRPNTSFCFLDIRSPGLGDTAMYLCATSGQVGRERYEQYFGPGTRLTVT.

The chain couples TRBV4-3 to TRBJ1-4, with D uncertain. Trimming took off 2 bases at V and 3 bases at J, with 10 bases between the two ends. CDR1 LGHNA and CDR2 YSLEER come from the germline V gene. This CDR3 contains 15 residues. CDR3: CASSQTKEPNEKLFF. The CDR3 nucleotides are TGCGCCAGCAGCCAAACTAAGGAACCTAATGAAAAACTGTTTTTT.

DNA of the CDR3: TGTGCCAGTACCCAACGGGACAGGGGCACCTATGGCTACACCTTC. As protein: CASTQRDRGTYGYTF. The chain joins TRBV19 to TRBJ1-2; 10 bases are a match to TRBD1. The trim removed 7 bases at V and 4 bases at J, leaving 9 bases unmatched. Looked up from germline, CDR1 is LNHDA and CDR2 is SQIVND (reference sequence). This CDR3 is built from 15 residues.

The gene calls are TRBV3-1 (or the pseudogene TRBV3-2) and TRBJ2-1; 8 bases match TRBD2. CDR1 and CDR2 from the germline V gene are LGHDT and YNNKEL (reference sequence). The CDR3 extends over 17 amino acids. The V gene end was trimmed by 6 bases and the J gene end by 6 bases; junction bases not matched to a gene: 16. The CDR3 sequence is CASSFRGGLGRSNEQFF. The DNA of the CDR3 is TGTGCCAGCAGTTTTCGGGGGGGCCTCGGGCGGTCCAATGAGCAGTTCTTC.

The rearrangement joins TRBV7-2 to TRBJ2-5; 7 positions agree with TRBD1. Germline CDR1 reads SGHTA; CDR2 reads FQGNSA. The CDR3 length is 16 residues. V shed 1 base and J 3 bases; nucleotides not matched to a gene: 8. The CDR3 DNA reads TGTGCCAGCAGCTTAGGTACAGGGGACGGCGAAGAGACCCAGTACTTC. It codes for CASSLGTGDGEETQYF.

The chain carries TRBV5-6 and TRBJ2-3, with D possibly being TRBD2 (5 bases). This CDR3 spans 13 amino acids. Germline CDR1 SGHDT, CDR2 YYEEEE. Trimming took off 5 bases at V and 0 bases at J, with 7 bases between the two ends. The CDR3 reads CASSTSSTDTQYF. CDR3 DNA sequence: TGTGCCAGCAGTACTAGTAGCACAGATACGCAGTATTTT.

The chain couples TRBV5-1 to TRBJ2-5; D is possibly TRBD2 (5 bases). The CDR3 sequence is 13 residues long. V was clipped by 0 bases and J by 5 bases, with 8 bases between them. CDR1 is SGHRS, CDR2 YFSETQ, per germline. The CDR3 loop is CASSLASRETQYF. CDR3 coding DNA: TGCGCCAGCAGCTTGGCTAGCAGGGAGACCCAGTACTTC. The full variable domain, rest sourced from reference TRBV5-1 and TRBJ2-5, is KAGVTQTPRYLIKTRGQQVTLSCSPISGHRSVSWYQQTPGQGLQFLFEYFSETQRNKGNFPGRFSGRQFSNSRSEMNVSTLELGDSALYLCASSLASRETQYFGPGTRLLVL.

V gene TRBV5-6 combines with J gene TRBJ1-1; no firm D call. V was pared by 4 bases and J by 2 bases, with 15 bases between. CDR3 size: 15 residues. Germline V lookup: CDR1 SGHDT, CDR2 YYEEEE. CDR3 nucleotide sequence: TGTGCCAGCAGCCCCCAGATAGGGAGAAACACTGAAGCTTTCTTT. Translation: CASSPQIGRNTEAFF.

The chain carries TRBV7-9 and TRBJ2-1; 7 bases are shared with TRBD2. The CDR3 runs to 15 residues. Germline trimming cut 2 bases from V and 2 bases from J; bases unmatched to any gene: 3. Germline V gene data show CDR1 as SEHNR and CDR2 as FQNEAQ (reference sequence). The CDR3 loop reads CASSLRAGTYNEQFF. Here the CDR3 DNA reads TGTGCCAGCAGCTTAAGAGCGGGGACCTACAATGAGCAGTTCTTC.

The chain recombines TRBV6-5 with TRBJ2-5; D perhaps matches TRBD2 (6 bases). Germline V gene lookup returns CDR1 MNHEY and CDR2 SVGAGI. Trimming removed 2 bases from V and 5 bases from J, with 15 bases in between. The CDR3 loop spans 15 amino acids. The CDR3 nucleotides are TGTGCCAGCAGTTACGAGTACGGGAGAGGGGAGACCCAGTACTTC. Translated, it gives CASSYEYGRGETQYF.

The CDR3 nucleotides read TGTGCCAGCAGTGATGACAGGACCCAGTACTTC. It specifies CASSDDRTQYF. The chain has TRBV25-1 and TRBJ2-5; perhaps TRBD1 as D (5 bases). In germline, CDR1 is MGHDK, CDR2 SYGVNS. Trimming took off 3 bases at V and 7 bases at J, with 6 bases between the two ends. The CDR3 has 11 amino acids.

This chain connects TRBV6-6 to TRBJ2-5, with 8 bases identical to TRBD2. This CDR3 is 15 amino acids long. Germline V lookup: CDR1 MNHNY, CDR2 SVGAGI (reference sequence). The ends lost 6 bases at V and 2 bases at J; junction bases unmatched: 8. The CDR3 loop is CASSPPTSVQETQYF. CDR3 in DNA: TGTGCCAGCAGCCCCCCGACTAGCGTTCAAGAGACCCAGTACTTC.

This sequence joins TRBV5-1 and TRBJ2-3, with 9 bases aligning to TRBD1. The CDR3 has 14 amino acids. Trimming removed 7 bases from V and 5 bases from J; junction bases left unmatched: 8. Germline V gene sequence: CDR1 SGHRS, CDR2 YFSETQ. The CDR3 is CASGAGTGIDTQYF. The CDR3 bases are TGCGCCAGCGGCGCCGGGACAGGGATAGATACGCAGTATTTT. The complete variable domain, with remaining parts taken from reference TRBV5-1 and TRBJ2-3, reads KAGVTQTPRYLIKTRGQQVTLSCSPISGHRSVSWYQQTPGQGLQFLFEYFSETQRNKGNFPGRFSGRQFSNSRSEMNVSTLELGDSALYLCASGAGTGIDTQYFGPGTRLTVL.